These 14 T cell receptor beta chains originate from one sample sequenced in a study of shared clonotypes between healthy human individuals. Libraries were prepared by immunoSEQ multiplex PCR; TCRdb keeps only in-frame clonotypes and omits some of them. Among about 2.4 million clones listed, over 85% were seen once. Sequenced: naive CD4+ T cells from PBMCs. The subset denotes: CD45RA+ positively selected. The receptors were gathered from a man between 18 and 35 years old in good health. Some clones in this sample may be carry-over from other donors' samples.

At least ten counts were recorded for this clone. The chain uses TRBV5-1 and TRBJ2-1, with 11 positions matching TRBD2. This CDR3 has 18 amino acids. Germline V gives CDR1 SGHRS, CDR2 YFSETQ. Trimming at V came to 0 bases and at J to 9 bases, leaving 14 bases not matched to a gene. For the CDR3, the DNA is TGCGCCAGCAGCTTGGCTTCTATCTTAGCGGGAGGGATCGGTGAGCAGTTCTTC. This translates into CASSLASILAGGIGEQFF.

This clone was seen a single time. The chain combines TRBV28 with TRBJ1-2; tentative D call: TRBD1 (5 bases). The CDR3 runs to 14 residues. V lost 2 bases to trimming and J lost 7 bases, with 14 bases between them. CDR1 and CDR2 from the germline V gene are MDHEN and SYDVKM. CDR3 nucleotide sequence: TGTGCCAGCAGTTTAATTGCAGGGAATGTTGGCTACACCTTC. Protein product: CASSLIAGNVGYTF.

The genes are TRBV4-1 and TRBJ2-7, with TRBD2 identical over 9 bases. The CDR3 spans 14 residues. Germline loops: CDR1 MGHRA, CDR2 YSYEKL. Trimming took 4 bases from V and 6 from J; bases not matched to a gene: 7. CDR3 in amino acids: CASSLTSGTPEQYF. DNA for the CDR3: TGCGCCAGCAGCCTGACTAGCGGTACCCCCGAGCAGTACTTC.

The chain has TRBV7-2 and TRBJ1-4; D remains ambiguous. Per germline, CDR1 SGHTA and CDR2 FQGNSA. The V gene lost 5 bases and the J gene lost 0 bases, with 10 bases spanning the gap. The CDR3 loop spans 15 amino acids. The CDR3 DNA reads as TGTGCCAGCAGCCAATCGAGGACAACTAATGAAAAACTGTTTTTT. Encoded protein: CASSQSRTTNEKLFF.

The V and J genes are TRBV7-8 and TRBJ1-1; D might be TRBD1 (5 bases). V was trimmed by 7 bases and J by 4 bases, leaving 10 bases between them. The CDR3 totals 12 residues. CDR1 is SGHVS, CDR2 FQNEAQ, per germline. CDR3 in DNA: TGTGCCAGCAACGCGGGGGGCACTGAAGCTTTCTTT. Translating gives CASNAGGTEAFF.

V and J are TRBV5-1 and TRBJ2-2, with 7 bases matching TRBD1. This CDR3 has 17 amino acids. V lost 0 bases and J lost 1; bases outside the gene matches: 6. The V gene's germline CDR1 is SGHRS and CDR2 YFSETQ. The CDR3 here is CASSLAPGTENTGELFF. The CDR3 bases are TGCGCCAGCAGCTTGGCCCCAGGGACAGAGAACACCGGGGAGCTGTTTTTT.

For the CDR3, the DNA is TGTGCCAGCAGGAGGGATTCGGGGACCAACACCGGGGAGCTGTTTTTT. Translating gives CASRRDSGTNTGELFF. V is TRBV7-3 and J is TRBJ2-2; either TRBD1 or TRBD2 may supply D (5 bases each). Germline V lookup: CDR1 SGHTA, CDR2 FQGTGA. Trimming took 6 bases from V and 2 from J, leaving 16 bases between them. CDR3 size: 16 residues.

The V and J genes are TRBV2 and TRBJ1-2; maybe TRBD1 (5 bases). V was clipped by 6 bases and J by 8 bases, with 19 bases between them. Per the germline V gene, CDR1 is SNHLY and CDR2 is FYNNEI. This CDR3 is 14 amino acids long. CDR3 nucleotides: TGTGCCAGCAGCGCAGGGCCGGTATCGGAGGGCTACACCTTC. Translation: CASSAGPVSEGYTF.

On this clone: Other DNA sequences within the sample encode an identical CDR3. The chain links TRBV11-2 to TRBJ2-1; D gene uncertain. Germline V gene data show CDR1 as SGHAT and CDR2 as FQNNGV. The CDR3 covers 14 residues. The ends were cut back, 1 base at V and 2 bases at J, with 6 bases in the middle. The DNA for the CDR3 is TGTGCCAGCAGCTTAGGGGGTACCTACAATGAGCAGTTCTTC. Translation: CASSLGGTYNEQFF.

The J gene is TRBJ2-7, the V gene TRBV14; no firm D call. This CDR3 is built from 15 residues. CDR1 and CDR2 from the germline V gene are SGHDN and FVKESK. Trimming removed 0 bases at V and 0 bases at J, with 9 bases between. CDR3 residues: CASSQDRKVSYEQYF. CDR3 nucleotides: TGTGCCAGCAGCCAAGATCGGAAAGTCTCCTACGAGCAGTACTTC.

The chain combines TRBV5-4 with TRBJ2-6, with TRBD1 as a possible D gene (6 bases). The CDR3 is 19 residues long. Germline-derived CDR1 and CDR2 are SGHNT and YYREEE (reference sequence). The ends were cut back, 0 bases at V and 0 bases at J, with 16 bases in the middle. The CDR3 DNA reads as TGTGCCAGCAGCTTGGCCAGGGGTACAGGAGCCTCTGGGGCCAACGTCCTGACTTTC. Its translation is CASSLARGTGASGANVLTF.

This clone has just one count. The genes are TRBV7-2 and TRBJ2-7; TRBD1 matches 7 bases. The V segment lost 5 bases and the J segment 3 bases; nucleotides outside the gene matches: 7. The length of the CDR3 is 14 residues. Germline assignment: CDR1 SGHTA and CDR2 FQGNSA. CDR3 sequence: CASSKPGQNYEQYF. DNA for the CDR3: TGTGCCAGCAGCAAACCGGGACAGAACTACGAGCAGTACTTC. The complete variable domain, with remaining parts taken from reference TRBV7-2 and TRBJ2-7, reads GAGVSQSPSNKVTEKGKDVELRCDPISGHTALYWYRQSLGQGLEFLIYFQGNSAPDKSGLPSDRFSAERTGGSVSTLTIQRTQQEDSAVYLCASSKPGQNYEQYFGPGTRLTVT.

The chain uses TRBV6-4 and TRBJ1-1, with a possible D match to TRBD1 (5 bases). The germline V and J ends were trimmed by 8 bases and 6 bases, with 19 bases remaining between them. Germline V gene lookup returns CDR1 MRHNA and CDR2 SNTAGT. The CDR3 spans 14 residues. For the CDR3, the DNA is TGTGCCAGCTCTCAGGCCGATTGGGGCTCTGAAGCTTTCTTT. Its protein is CASSQADWGSEAFF.

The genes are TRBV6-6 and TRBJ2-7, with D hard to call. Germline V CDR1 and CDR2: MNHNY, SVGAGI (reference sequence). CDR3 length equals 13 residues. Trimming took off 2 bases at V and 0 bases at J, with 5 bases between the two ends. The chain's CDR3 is CASSYLSSYEQYF. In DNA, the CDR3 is TGTGCCAGCAGTTACCTCAGCTCCTACGAGCAGTACTTC.